This T cell receptor (beta chain) emerged from a study of cytomegalovirus exposure and HLA in healthy donors. Study findings and constraints: Rarity held for most TCR sequences, but there were some public TCRs that occurred in many donors. Most of the TCR beta V segments (in an earlier analysis) were productive either about 87% or about 30% of the time.

The PCR was carried out with 60 Vbeta primers and 13 Jbeta primers. Assay: immunoSEQ multiplex PCR; the TCRdb copy retains only in-frame clones and omits some. The sample yields 200,000 to 250,000 clones, around 88% seen once. Germline assignment: CDR1 SQVTM and CDR2 ANQGSEA. V lost 3 bases to trimming and J lost 4 bases, with 9 bases between them. The CDR3 extends over 12 amino acids. On this clone itself: Its specificity is unknown.

Sequencing was carried out using PBMCs. This receptor was taken from a woman between 18 and 29 years old in good health and CMV-seronegative. The V gene is TRBV29-1, the J gene TRBJ1-1; D unclear. The CDR3 is CSVEPVGTEAFF. The CDR3 nucleotides are TGCAGCGTTGAGCCGGTCGGCACTGAAGCTTTCTTT.